A selection of T cell receptor beta chains follows, all from one sample in a study of blood T cell repertoires in COVID-19. Measured with immunoSEQ multiplex PCR; TCRdb has only the in-frame clones, and not every one. The repertoire includes some 450,000 clones, about 90% of them detected once, and roughly 0.87% sits in the top ten. Sequenced: peripheral blood. These receptors all stem from a man between 18 and 29 years old with COVID-19, enrolled during active disease. The CDR3 runs from the conserved cysteine through the conserved F or W. A D gene is named only where the DNA matches it firmly. The size field is filled for only some rows; it gives once, few, many or a size class.

DNA,CDR3,J,size,D,V
TGTGCCAGCAGTGAGGCCGGGGGCTATGGCTACACCTTC,CASSEAGGYGYTF,TRBJ1-2,-,-,TRBV2
TGTGCCAGCAGCTACGGGGGAGAGGAGACCCAGTACTTC,CASSYGGEETQYF,TRBJ2-5,-,-,TRBV11-1
TGTGCCAGCAGTGAAGAGCTCCTGGCGGACGAGCAGTACTTC,CASSEELLADEQYF,TRBJ2-7,-,-,TRBV2
TGTGCCAGCGACGGCCGATTAGCGGGAAGTAATACGCAGTATTTT,CASDGRLAGSNTQYF,TRBJ2-3,-,TRBD2,TRBV6-5
TGTGCCAGCAGCTGGGGTCGAGGGAGGGCCGATGTAGATACGCAGTATTTT,CASSWGRGRADVDTQYF,TRBJ2-3,-,TRBD2,TRBV27
TGTGCCAGCAGCTTCGTCTGGGGGGTAGGCAATGAGCAGTTCTTC,CASSFVWGVGNEQFF,TRBJ2-1,once,-,TRBV11-2
TGTGCCAGCAGTTCAGTACTCGGGGGGGGTGGGAAAAAGTACAATGAGCAGTTCTTC,CASSSVLGGGGKKYNEQFF,TRBJ2-1,-,TRBD2,TRBV27
TGCGCCAGCAGCCCCGACTTAAACGGGGGCACCGGGGAGCTGTTTTTT,CASSPDLNGGTGELFF,TRBJ2-2,-,-,TRBV5-1
TGTGCCTGGGGGACTAGCGGGAGCGATACGCAGTATTTT,CAWGTSGSDTQYF,TRBJ2-3,-,TRBD2,TRBV30
TGTGCCAGCAGAGGGACAGTAGTATACGAGCAGTACTTC,CASRGTVVYEQYF,TRBJ2-7,-,TRBD1,TRBV7-8
TGTGCCAGCACCACCGGGACTAGCGGGAGCTATGAGCAGTTCTTC,CASTTGTSGSYEQFF,TRBJ2-1,-,TRBD2,TRBV28
TGTGCCAGCAGTCTGCTAGCGGGAGGCGGTAATGAGCAGTTCTTC,CASSLLAGGGNEQFF,TRBJ2-1,-,TRBD2,TRBV27
TGTGCCAGTAGTATCGGCGGGAACTATGGCTACACCTTC,CASSIGGNYGYTF,TRBJ1-2,once,-,TRBV19
TGTGCCACCAAGACAGGGTTCAATCAGCCCCAGCATTTT,CATKTGFNQPQHF,TRBJ1-5,-,TRBD1,TRBV2
TGTGCCAGCAGTGATGTCGGGACAGGGGGAAACACCATATATTTT,CASSDVGTGGNTIYF,TRBJ1-3,once,TRBD1,TRBV2
TGTGCCAGCAGCCCCTACAGGGGGCGGAACACTGAAGCTTTCTTT,CASSPYRGRNTEAFF,TRBJ1-1,-,TRBD1,TRBV13
TGCAGCGTTGAACTAGCGACCACCTACGAGCAGTACTTC,CSVELATTYEQYF,TRBJ2-7,-,-,TRBV29-1
TGTGCCAGCAGTTACTCGCACTCGGTCGGGTACGAGCAGTACTTC,CASSYSHSVGYEQYF,TRBJ2-7,-,-,TRBV6-5